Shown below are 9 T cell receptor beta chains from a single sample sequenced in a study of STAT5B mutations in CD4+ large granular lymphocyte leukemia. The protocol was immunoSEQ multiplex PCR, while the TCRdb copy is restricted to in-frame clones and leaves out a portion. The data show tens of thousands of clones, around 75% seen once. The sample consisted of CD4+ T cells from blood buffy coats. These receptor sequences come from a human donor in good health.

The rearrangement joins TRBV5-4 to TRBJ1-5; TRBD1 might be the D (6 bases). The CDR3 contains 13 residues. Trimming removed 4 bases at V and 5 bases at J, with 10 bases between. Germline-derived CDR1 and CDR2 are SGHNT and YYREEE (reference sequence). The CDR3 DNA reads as TGTGCCAGCAGCCAAGGGGGGGATCAGCCCCAGCATTTT. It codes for CASSQGGDQPQHF.

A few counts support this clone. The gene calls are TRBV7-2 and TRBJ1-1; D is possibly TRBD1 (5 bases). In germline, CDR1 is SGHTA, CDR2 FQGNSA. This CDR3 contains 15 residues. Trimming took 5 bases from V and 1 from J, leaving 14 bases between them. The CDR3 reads CASSVDPQGNTEAFF. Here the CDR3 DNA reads TGTGCCAGCAGCGTAGACCCTCAGGGGAACACTGAAGCTTTCTTT.

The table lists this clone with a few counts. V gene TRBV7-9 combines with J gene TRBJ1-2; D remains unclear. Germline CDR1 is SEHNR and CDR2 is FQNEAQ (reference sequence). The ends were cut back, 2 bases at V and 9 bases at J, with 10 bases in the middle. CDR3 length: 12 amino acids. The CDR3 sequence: CASSLTYDSYTF. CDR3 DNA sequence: TGTGCCAGCAGCTTAACCTACGATAGCTACACCTTC.

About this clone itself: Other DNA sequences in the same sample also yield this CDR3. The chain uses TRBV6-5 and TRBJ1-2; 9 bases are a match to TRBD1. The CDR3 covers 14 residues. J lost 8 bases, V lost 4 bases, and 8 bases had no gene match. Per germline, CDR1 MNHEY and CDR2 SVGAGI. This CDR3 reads CASSSGQGERGYTF. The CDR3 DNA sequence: TGTGCCAGCAGTTCGGGACAGGGAGAAAGGGGCTACACCTTC.

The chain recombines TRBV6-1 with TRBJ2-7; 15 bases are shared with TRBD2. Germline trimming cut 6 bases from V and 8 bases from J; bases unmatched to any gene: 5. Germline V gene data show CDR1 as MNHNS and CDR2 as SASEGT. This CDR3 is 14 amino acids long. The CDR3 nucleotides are TGTGCCAGCAGCCAAGGACTAGCGGGAGGGAAGCAGTACTTC. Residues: CASSQGLAGGKQYF.

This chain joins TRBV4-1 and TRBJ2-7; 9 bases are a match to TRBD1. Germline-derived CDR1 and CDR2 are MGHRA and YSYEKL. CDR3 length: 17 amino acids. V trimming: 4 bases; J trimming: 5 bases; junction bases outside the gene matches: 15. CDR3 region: CASSRPFPGTGPHEQYF. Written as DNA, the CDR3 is TGCGCCAGCAGCCGCCCTTTTCCCGGGACAGGGCCTCACGAGCAGTACTTC.

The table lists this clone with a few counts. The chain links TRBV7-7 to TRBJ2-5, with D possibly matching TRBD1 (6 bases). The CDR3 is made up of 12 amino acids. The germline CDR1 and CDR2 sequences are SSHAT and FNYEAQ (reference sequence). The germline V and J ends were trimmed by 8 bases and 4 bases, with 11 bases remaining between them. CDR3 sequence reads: CASGPGVETQYF. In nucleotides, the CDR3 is TGTGCCAGCGGCCCAGGGGTAGAGACCCAGTACTTC.

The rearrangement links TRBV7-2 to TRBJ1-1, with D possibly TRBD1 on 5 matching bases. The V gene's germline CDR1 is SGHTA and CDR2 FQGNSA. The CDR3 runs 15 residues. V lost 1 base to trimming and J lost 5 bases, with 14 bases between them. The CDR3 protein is CASSLGGWGATEAFF. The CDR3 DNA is TGTGCCAGCAGCTTAGGGGGCTGGGGAGCGACTGAAGCTTTCTTT.

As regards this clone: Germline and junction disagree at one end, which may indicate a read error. Written as DNA, the CDR3 is TGTGCTAGCAGCTTAGGAGGACTAGCGGGAGCAGAGACCCAGTACTTC. Encoded protein: CASSLGGLAGAETQYF. The genes are TRBV7-7 and TRBJ2-5; 13 nucleotides line up with TRBD2. The CDR3 has 16 amino acids. Per the germline V gene, CDR1 is SSHAT and CDR2 is FNYEAQ (reference sequence).